The clone carrying this TCR beta chain has only one observation. This sample is part of a study of blood T cell repertoires in COVID-19. Turning to the study itself: From the United States, Italy and Spain came samples of acute and convalescent COVID-19. PBMCs, B-cell-depleted T cells, or T cells were the source of the cDNA or gDNA that made up the material.

This CDR3 is 14 amino acids long. CDR1 is MNHNS and CDR2 is SASEGT in the germline V gene. Deletions cut 3 bases from V and 7 bases from J, with 13 bases between. Original methodology: Amplified reference gene primers provided the basis for estimating nucleated cell counts. The table came from immunoSEQ multiplex PCR; TCRdb's copy has only in-frame clones and leaves some out. V, J and clone size are those of that table, while D and trimming were read from the DNA. Here the sample spans 250,000 to 300,000 clones, over 70% being singletons. The sample taken for sequencing was peripheral blood. V is TRBV6-1 and J is TRBJ1-5; D gene uncertain. The sequence was obtained from a woman of 80 years or more with acute or convalescent COVID-19. Written as DNA, the CDR3 is TGTGCCAGCAGTGAGCCACCTAGGATGCAGCCCCAGCATTTT. Encoded protein: CASSEPPRMQPQHF.